This TCR beta chain is from a study of blood T cell repertoires in COVID-19. Study overall: Italy, Spain and the United States were the sources of the convalescent and acute COVID-19 samples. Sources were T cells, B-cell-depleted T cells, or PBMCs; the material itself was cDNA or gDNA.

Ages ranged from 18 to 89 years, with residence in about 23 US areas. Measured with immunoSEQ multiplex PCR; TCRdb has only the in-frame clones, and not every one. This sample has hundreds of thousands of clones, with 85% to 90% found just once. The CDR3 sequence is 11 residues long. V was shortened by 5 bases and J by 10 bases, with 12 bases between the two germline ends. Germline V gene lookup returns CDR1 GTSNPN and CDR2 SVGIG (reference sequence). This TCR derives from a man aged 50 to 60 who had been exposed to COVID-19. The sample was PBMCs or T cells enriched from blood (not recorded which). This chain joins TRBV30 and TRBJ1-3, with D perhaps matching TRBD1 (5 bases). The CDR3 region has the DNA TGTGCCTGGGGGGACTTTTTGACCATATATTTT. Translating it yields CAWGDFLTIYF. The full variable domain, with the rest looked up from reference TRBV30 and TRBJ1-3, is SQTIHQWPATLVQPVGSPLSLECTVEGTSNPNLYWYRQAAGRGLQLLFYSVGIGQISSEVPQNLSASRPQDRQFILSSKKLLLSDSGFYLCAWGDFLTIYFGEGSWLTVV.